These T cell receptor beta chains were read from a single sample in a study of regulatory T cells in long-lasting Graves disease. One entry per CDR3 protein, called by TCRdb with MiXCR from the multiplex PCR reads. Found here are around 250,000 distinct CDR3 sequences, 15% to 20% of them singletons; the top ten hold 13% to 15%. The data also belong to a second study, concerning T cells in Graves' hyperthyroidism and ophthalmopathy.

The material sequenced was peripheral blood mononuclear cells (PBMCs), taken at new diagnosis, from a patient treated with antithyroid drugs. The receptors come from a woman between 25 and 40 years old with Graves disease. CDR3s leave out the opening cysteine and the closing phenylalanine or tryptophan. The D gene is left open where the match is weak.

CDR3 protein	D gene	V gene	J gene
ATSRRGSNTGELF	.	TRBV11-2	TRBJ2-2
ASGQGRGYT	.	TRBV6-1	TRBJ1-2
ATSDSGSTDTQH	.	TRBV24-1	.
ASSLSGTDSLYGYT	TRBD1	TRBV7-8	TRBJ1-2
ASREDRLTGQPQH	.	TRBV19	TRBJ1-5
ASSQPSYEQF	.	TRBV4-2	TRBJ2-1
SAGTPNYGYT	.	TRBV20-1	TRBJ1-2
ASSQDRWGANEKLF	.	TRBV3-1	TRBJ1-4
SAREPDRGVGEAF	TRBD1	TRBV20-1	TRBJ1-1
ASSPLGRGSSYEQY	.	TRBV18	TRBJ2-7
ASSLVRRDNEQF	.	TRBV7-2	TRBJ2-1
ASSRGGLKETQY	.	TRBV19	TRBJ2-5
ASSPGRGSGANVLT	TRBD2	TRBV5-5	TRBJ2-6
SARDEMTF	.	TRBV20-1	TRBJ1-1
ASSLEVQAGTDTQY	.	TRBV5-1	TRBJ2-3
AIRGTRPGGNEQF	.	TRBV10-3	TRBJ2-1
ASKQGVGATEAF	TRBD1	TRBV10-2	TRBJ1-1
ASGQDVGGAQETQY	.	TRBV3-1	TRBJ2-5
ASKLRTSGGPRDTQY	TRBD2	TRBV6-1	TRBJ2-3
ASSDLGLSNQPQH	.	TRBV2	TRBJ1-5
ASRQARFRVGTNYGYT	.	TRBV3-1	TRBJ1-2
ASSATGANTEAF	TRBD1	TRBV9	TRBJ1-1
SARRNGGAGTYEQY	TRBD2	TRBV20-1	TRBJ2-7
ASSETGLNTEAF	TRBD1	TRBV6-1	TRBJ1-1
ASSLNRGQPLSYNEQF	TRBD1	TRBV7-3	TRBJ2-1
ASSYSAGGRYNEQF	TRBD1	TRBV6-2/TRBV6-3	TRBJ2-1
SATGLETQY	.	TRBV20-1	TRBJ2-5
ASSLRGTAQNQPQH	TRBD1	TRBV6-1	TRBJ1-5
ASSLGQPYGTEAF	.	TRBV12-3/TRBV12-4	TRBJ1-1
ASSQSMDTEAF	.	TRBV3-1	TRBJ1-1
ASSYGGGSYEQY	.	TRBV27	TRBJ2-7
ASSAPNPNGGREVKSRAF	.	TRBV11-3	TRBJ1-1
ASSFGAGSQNIQY	TRBD2	TRBV5-1	TRBJ2-4
ASSDHPDTQY	.	TRBV9	TRBJ2-3
ASSSEPTNEKLF	.	TRBV5-4	TRBJ1-4
ASSLTPLDPYEQF	.	TRBV7-9	TRBJ2-1
ASSLQSSYEQY	.	TRBV5-6	TRBJ2-7
ASSPQSAKRVETQY	.	TRBV4-2	TRBJ2-5
SAMEFAGETADTQY	TRBD2	TRBV20-1	TRBJ2-3
ASSLGQVGSYNEQF	.	TRBV7-3	TRBJ2-1
ASSSPSGSVHEQY	TRBD2	TRBV6-1	TRBJ2-7
ASSLDLESSYEQY	.	TRBV11-2	TRBJ2-7
ASSLERDTGELF	.	TRBV7-6	TRBJ2-2
ASSGGQGLTEAF	TRBD1	TRBV9	TRBJ1-1
ASSPLGSRRDYGYT	.	TRBV4-2	TRBJ1-2
ASSYRTDSNQPQH	.	TRBV6-5	TRBJ1-5
ASSEARGTDTQY	TRBD2	TRBV6-1	TRBJ2-3
ASSGTGHEQF	.	TRBV27	TRBJ2-1
SARADRVQH	TRBD1	TRBV20-1	TRBJ1-5
ASSLDSGQGNSPLH	TRBD1	TRBV7-2	TRBJ1-6
ASSEGGQGGYT	.	TRBV6-1	TRBJ1-2
ASSLTTDTYNEQF	.	TRBV27	TRBJ2-1
ASSYRIVGTALGDQPQH	TRBD1	TRBV6-5	TRBJ1-5
ASSQEWSQETQY	.	TRBV4-1	TRBJ2-5
SVARGIYNEQF	.	TRBV29-1	TRBJ2-1
ASSILDGRTEAF	.	TRBV19	TRBJ1-1
ASSQGGEETQY	.	TRBV3-1	TRBJ2-5